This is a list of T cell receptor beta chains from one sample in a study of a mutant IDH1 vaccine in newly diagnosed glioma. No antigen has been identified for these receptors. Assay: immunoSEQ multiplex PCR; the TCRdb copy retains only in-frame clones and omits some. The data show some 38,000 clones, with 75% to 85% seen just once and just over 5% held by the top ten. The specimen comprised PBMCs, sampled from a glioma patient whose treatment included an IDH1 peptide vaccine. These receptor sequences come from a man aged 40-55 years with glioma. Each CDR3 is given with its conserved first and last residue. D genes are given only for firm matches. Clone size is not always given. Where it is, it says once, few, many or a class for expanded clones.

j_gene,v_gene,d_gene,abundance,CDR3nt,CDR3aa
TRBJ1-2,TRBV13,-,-,TGTGCCAGCAGCCTCAGGGACGTGGGCGGCTACACCTTC,CASSLRDVGGYTF
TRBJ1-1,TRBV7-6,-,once,TGTGCCAGCAGCTTAGGGCGGCGGAATGAAGCTTTCTTT,CASSLGRRNEAFF
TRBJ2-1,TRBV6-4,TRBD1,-,TGTGCCAGCAGTGACAGGGACAGGACCCCCAATGAGCAGTTCTTC,CASSDRDRTPNEQFF
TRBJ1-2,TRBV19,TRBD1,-,TGTGCCAGTAGCCTCCGCTCAGGGGGTGGTCTTGGCTACACCTTC,CASSLRSGGGLGYTF
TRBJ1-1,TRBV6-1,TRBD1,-,TGTGCCAGCAGGGGGGACAGGGGGTTTAACACTGAAGCTTTCTTT,CASRGDRGFNTEAFF
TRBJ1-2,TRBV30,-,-,TGTGCCTGGAGTCGCCCAGTGGGTGGTGGCTACACCTTC,CAWSRPVGGGYTF
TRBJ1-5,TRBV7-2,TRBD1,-,TGTGCCAGCAGCTTGACAGGGTATCAGCCCCAGCATTTT,CASSLTGYQPQHF
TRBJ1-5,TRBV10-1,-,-,TGCGCCAGCGAGACCGGGTCAAGATACAATCAGCCCCAGCATTTT,CASETGSRYNQPQHF
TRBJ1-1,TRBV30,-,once,TGTGCCTGGAGAAGGGGTATGAACACTGAAGCTTTCTTT,CAWRRGMNTEAFF
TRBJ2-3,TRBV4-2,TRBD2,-,TGTGCCAGCAGCCAAGCGGGACTAGCGGGGGGGCTAGAGTCAGATACGCAGTATTTT,CASSQAGLAGGLESDTQYF
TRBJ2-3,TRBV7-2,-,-,TGTGCCAGCAGCTTAGATTTAGCGCGCACAGATACGCGGTATTTT,CASSLDLARTDTRYF
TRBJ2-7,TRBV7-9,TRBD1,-,TGTGCCAGCAGCCCTCGGAACCGGGACAGGGGGCTTTACGAGCAGTACTTC,CASSPRNRDRGLYEQYF
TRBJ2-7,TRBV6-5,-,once,TGTGCCAGCAGTTACCTGAATTCCTACGAGCAGTACTTC,CASSYLNSYEQYF
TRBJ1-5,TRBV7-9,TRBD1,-,TGTGCCAGCAGCTCGGACAGGGGGCAAAGCAATCAGCCCCAGCATTTT,CASSSDRGQSNQPQHF
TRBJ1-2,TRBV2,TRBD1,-,TGTGCCAGCAGCGGACAGGGGGGAAACTATGGCTACACCTTC,CASSGQGGNYGYTF
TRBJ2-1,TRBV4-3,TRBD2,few,TGCGCCAGCAGCCCGGGACTAGCGGGAGGATCGAACAATGAGCAGTTCTTC,CASSPGLAGGSNNEQFF
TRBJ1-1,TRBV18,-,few,TGTGCCAGCTCACCCACAGGGTTCACTGAAGCTTTCTTT,CASSPTGFTEAFF
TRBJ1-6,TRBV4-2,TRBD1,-,TGTGCCAGCAGCCAGCTGAGGGCCGGGACAGGAAATAATTCACCCCTCCACTTT,CASSQLRAGTGNNSPLHF
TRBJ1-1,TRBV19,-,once,TGTGCCAGTAGCAGGGGCGGGGGACACTTGTCGAACACTGAAGCTTTCTTT,CASSRGGGHLSNTEAFF
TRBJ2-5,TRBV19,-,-,TGTGCCAGTAGTCAGGGGTACCAAGAGACCCAGTACTTC,CASSQGYQETQYF
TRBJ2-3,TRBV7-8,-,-,TGTGCCAGCAGCCCGGGGACTCTCTCCGATACGCAGTATTTT,CASSPGTLSDTQYF
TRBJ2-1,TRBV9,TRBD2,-,TGTGCCAGCAGCGATTACCTAGCGGGCCTTAACAATGAGCAGTTCTTC,CASSDYLAGLNNEQFF
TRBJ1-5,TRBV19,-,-,TGTGCCAGTAGTATAGAAGGGGTGAGCAATCAGCCCCAGCATTTT,CASSIEGVSNQPQHF
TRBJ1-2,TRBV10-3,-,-,TGTGCCATCAGTGACGAAGTGGGGAGGAGAAGCTACACCTTC,CAISDEVGRRSYTF
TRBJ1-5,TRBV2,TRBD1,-,TGTGCCAGCAGGATAAGACAGGGTCATCAGCCCCAGCATTTT,CASRIRQGHQPQHF
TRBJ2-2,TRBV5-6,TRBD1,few,TGTGCCAGCAGCCTGACAGGGGGCGGCGGGGAGCTGTTTTTT,CASSLTGGGGELFF
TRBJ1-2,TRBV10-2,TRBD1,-,TGCGCCAGCGAAGGGGGCGAAGACTATGGCTACACCTTC,CASEGGEDYGYTF
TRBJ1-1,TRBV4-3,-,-,TGCGCCAGCAGCCAAGATCCAGGTATTAGGGCTTTCTTT,CASSQDPGIRAFF